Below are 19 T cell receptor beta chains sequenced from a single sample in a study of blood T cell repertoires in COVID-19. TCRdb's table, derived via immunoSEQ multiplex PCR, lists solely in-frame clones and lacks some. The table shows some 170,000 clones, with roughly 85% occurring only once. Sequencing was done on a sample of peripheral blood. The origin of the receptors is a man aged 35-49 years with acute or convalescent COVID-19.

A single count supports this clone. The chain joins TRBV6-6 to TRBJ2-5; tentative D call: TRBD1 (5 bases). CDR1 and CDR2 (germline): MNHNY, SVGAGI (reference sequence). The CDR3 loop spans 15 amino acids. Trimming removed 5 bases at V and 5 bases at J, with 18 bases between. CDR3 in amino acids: CASSPPLGVGETQYF. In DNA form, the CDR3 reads TGTGCCAGCAGTCCTCCCCTAGGGGTGGGGGAGACCCAGTACTTC.

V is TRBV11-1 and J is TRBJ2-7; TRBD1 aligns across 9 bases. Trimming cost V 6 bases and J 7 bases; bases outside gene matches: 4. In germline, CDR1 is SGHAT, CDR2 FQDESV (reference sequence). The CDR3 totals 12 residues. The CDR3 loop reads CASSRDREEQYF. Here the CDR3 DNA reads TGTGCCAGCAGTCGGGACAGGGAAGAGCAGTACTTC.

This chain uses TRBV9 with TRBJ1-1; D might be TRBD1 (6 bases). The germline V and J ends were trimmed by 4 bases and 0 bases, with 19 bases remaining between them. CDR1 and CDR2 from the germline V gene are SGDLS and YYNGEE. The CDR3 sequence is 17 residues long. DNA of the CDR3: TGTGCCAGCAGCCCCCACGTGGGGGCAGAAATGAACACTGAAGCTTTCTTT. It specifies CASSPHVGAEMNTEAFF.

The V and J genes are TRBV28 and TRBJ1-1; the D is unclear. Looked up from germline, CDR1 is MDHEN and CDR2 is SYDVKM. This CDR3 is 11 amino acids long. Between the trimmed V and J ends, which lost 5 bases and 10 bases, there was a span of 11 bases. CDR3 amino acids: CASSTQRGAFF. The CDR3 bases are TGTGCCAGCAGTACCCAGAGAGGAGCTTTCTTT.

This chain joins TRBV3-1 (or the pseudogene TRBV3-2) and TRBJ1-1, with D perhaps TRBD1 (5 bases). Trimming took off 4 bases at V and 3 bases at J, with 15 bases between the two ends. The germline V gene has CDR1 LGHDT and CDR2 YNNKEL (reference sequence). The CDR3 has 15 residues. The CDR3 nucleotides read TGTGCCAGCAGCCTGACAGTGGATTCGGACACTGAAGCTTTCTTT. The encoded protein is CASSLTVDSDTEAFF.

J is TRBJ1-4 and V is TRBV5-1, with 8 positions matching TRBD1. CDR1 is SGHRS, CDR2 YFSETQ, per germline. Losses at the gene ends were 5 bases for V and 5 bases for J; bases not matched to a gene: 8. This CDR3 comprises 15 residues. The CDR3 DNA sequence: TGCGCCAGCAGGGATGACAGGGGAGCGAATGAAAAACTGTTTTTT. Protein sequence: CASRDDRGANEKLFF.

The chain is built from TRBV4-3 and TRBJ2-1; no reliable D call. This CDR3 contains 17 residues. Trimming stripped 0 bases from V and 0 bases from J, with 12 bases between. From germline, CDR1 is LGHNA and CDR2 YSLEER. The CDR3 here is CASSQERHPSSYNEQFF. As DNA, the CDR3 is TGCGCCAGCAGCCAAGAGCGGCACCCGAGCTCCTACAATGAGCAGTTCTTC.

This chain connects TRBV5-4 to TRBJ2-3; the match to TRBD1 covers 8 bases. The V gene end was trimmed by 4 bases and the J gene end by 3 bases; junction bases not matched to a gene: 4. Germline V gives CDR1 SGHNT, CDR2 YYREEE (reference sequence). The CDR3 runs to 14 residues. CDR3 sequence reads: CASSRGQGTDTQYF. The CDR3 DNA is TGTGCCAGCAGCCGTGGACAGGGTACAGATACGCAGTATTTT. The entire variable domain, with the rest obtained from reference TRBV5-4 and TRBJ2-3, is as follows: ETGVTQSPTHLIKTRGQQVTLRCSSQSGHNTVSWYQQALGQGPQFIFQYYREEENGRGNFPPRFSGLQFPNYSSELNVNALELDDSALYLCASSRGQGTDTQYFGPGTRLTVL.

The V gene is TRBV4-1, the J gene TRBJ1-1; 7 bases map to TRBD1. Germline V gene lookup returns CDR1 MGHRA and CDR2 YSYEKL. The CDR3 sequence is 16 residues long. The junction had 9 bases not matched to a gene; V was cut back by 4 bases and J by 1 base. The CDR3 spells CASSRGQAYGNTEAFF. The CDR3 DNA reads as TGCGCCAGCAGCCGCGGACAGGCCTACGGGAACACTGAAGCTTTCTTT.

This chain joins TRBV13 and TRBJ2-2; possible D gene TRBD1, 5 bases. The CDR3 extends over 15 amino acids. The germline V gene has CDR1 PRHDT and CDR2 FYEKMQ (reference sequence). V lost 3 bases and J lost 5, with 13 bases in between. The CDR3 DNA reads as TGTGCCAGCAGCTTTTTATCCAGGGAAACCGGGGAGCTGTTTTTT. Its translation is CASSFLSRETGELFF.

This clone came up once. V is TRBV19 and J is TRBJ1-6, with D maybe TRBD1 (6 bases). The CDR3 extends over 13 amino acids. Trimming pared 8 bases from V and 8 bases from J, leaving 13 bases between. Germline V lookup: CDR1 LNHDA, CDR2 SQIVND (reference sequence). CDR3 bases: TGTGCCAGTGGGGGGGACAATTATTCACCCCTCCACTTT. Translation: CASGGDNYSPLHF.

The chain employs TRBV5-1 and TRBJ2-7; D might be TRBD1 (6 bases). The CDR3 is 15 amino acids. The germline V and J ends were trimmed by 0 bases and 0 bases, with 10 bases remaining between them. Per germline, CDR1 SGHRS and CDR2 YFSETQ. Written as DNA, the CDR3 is TGCGCCAGCAGCTTGGATCTGGACAGCTCCTACGAGCAGTACTTC. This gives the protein CASSLDLDSSYEQYF.

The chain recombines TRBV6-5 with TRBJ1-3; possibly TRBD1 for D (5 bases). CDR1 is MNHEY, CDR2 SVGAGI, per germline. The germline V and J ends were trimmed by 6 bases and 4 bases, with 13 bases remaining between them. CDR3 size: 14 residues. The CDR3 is CASSIAGGGNTIYF. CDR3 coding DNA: TGTGCCAGCAGCATAGCCGGGGGGGGAAACACCATATATTTT.

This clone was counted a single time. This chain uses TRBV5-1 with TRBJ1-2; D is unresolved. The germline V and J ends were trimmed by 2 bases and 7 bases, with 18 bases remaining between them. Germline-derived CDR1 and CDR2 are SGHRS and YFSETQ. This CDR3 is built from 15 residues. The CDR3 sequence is CASSLVGQETAGYTF. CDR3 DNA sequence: TGCGCCAGCAGCTTAGTGGGCCAGGAAACAGCTGGCTACACCTTC.

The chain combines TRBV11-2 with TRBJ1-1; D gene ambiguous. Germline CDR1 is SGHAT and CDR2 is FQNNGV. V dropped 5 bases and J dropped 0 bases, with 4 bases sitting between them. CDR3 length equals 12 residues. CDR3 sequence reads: CASSPVNTEAFF. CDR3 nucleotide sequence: TGTGCCAGCAGCCCAGTGAACACTGAAGCTTTCTTT.

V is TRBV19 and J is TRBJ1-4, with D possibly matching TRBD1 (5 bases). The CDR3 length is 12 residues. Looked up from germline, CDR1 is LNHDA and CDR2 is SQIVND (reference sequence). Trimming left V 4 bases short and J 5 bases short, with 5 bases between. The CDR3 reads CASSKGNEKLFF. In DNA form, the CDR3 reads TGTGCCAGTAGTAAGGGGAATGAAAAACTGTTTTTT.

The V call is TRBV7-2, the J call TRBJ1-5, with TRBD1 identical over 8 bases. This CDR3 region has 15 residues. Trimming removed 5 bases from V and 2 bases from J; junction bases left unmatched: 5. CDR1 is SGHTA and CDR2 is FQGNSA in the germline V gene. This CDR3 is CASSIGQGRNQPQHF. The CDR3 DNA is TGTGCCAGCAGCATCGGACAGGGCCGCAATCAGCCCCAGCATTTT.

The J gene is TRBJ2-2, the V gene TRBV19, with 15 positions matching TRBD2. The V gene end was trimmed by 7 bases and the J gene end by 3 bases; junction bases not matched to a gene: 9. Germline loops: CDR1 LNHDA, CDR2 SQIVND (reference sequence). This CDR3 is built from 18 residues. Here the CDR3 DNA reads TGTGCCAGTACTAAAGGGACTAGCGGGGGGAGGTACACCGGGGAGCTGTTTTTT. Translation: CASTKGTSGGRYTGELFF.

In DNA form, the CDR3 reads TGTGCCAGCAGCTTAGAACGGGACAGGGGGCGTGGCTACACCTTC. This gives the protein CASSLERDRGRGYTF. The V gene is TRBV7-2, the J gene TRBJ1-2; TRBD1 agrees at 12 bases. The trim removed 1 base at V and 7 bases at J, leaving 4 bases unmatched. Germline V gives CDR1 SGHTA, CDR2 FQGNSA. The CDR3 has 15 residues. The whole variable domain, remainder taken from reference TRBV7-2 and TRBJ1-2, is GAGVSQSPSNKVTEKGKDVELRCDPISGHTALYWYRQSLGQGLEFLIYFQGNSAPDKSGLPSDRFSAERTGGSVSTLTIQRTQQEDSAVYLCASSLERDRGRGYTFGSGTRLTVV.